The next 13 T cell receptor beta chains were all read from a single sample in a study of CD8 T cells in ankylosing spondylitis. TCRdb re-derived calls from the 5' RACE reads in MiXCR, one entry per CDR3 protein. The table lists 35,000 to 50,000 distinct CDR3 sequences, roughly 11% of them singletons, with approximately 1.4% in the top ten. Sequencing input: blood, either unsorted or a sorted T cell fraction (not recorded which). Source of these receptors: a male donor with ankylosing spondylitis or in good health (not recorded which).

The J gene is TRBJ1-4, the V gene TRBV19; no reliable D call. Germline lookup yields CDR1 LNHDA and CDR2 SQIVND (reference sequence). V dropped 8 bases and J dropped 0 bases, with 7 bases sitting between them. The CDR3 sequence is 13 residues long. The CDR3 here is CASRAATNEKLFF. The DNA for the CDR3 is TGTGCCAGTCGGGCTGCAACTAATGAAAAACTGTTTTTT.

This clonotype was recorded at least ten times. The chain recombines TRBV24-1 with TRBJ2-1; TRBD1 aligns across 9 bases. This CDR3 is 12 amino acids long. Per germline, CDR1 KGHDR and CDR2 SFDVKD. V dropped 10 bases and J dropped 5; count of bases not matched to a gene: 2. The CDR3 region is CATGQGHNEQFF. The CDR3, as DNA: TGTGCCACTGGACAGGGGCACAATGAGCAGTTCTTC.

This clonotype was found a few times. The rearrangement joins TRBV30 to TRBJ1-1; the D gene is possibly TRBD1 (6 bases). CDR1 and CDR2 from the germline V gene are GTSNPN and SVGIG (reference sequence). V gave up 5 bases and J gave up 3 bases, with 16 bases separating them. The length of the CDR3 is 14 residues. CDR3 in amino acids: CAWETGGRYTEAFF. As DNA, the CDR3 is TGTGCCTGGGAAACCGGGGGGCGATACACTGAAGCTTTCTTT.

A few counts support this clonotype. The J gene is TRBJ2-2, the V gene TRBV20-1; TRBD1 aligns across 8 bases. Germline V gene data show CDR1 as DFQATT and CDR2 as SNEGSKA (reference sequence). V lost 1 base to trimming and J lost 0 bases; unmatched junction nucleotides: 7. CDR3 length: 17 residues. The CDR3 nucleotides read TGCAGTGCTAGAGGGCACCCGGGACAGGCGAACACCGGGGAGCTGTTTTTT. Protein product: CSARGHPGQANTGELFF.

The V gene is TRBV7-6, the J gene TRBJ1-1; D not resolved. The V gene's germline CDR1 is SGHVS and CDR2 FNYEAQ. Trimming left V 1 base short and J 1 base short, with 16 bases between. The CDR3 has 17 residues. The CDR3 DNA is TGTGCCAGCAGCTTAGGGATTACTAGTAGTCCGAACACTGAAGCTTTCTTT. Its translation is CASSLGITSSPNTEAFF.

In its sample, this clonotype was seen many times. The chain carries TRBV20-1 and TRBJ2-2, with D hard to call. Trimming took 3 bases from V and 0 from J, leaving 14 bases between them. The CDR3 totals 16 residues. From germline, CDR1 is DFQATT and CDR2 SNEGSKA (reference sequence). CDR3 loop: CSASDIHRANTGELFF. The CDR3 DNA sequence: TGCAGTGCTAGCGATATACACCGCGCGAACACCGGGGAGCTGTTTTTT.

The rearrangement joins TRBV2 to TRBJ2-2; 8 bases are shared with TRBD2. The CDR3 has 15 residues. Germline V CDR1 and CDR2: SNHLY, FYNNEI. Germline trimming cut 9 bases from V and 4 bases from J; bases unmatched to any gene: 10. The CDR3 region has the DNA TGTGCCAGAGAACGGGGGGGCCTGTTCACCGGGGAGCTGTTTTTT. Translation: CARERGGLFTGELFF.

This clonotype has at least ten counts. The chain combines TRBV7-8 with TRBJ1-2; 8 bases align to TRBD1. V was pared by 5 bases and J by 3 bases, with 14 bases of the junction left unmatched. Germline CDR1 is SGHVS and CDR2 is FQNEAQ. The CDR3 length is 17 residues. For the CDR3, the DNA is TGTGCCAGCAGCCCCTCGCGCGGGGACAGGATCGACTATGGCTACACCTTC. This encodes CASSPSRGDRIDYGYTF.

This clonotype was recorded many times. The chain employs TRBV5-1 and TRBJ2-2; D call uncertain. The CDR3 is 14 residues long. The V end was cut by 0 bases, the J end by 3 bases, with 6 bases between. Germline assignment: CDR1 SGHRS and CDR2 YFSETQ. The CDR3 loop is CASSLEPDTGELFF. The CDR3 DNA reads TGCGCCAGCAGCTTGGAACCAGACACCGGGGAGCTGTTTTTT.

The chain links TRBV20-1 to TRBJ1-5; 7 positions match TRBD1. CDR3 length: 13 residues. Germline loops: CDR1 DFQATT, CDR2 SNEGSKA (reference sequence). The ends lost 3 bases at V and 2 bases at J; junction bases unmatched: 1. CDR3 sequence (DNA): TGCAGTGCTAGCACAGGGGGCAATCAGCCCCAGCATTTT. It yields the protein CSASTGGNQPQHF.

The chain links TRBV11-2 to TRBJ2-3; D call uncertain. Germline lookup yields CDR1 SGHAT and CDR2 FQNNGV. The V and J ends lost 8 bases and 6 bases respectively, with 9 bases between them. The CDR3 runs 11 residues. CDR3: CASSLWDTQYF. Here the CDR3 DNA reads TGTGCCAGCTCTCTGTGGGATACGCAGTATTTT. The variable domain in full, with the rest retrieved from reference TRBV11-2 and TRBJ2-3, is EAGVAQSPRYKIIEKRQSVAFWCNPISGHATLYWYQQILGQGPKLLIQFQNNGVVDDSQLPKDRFSAERLKGVDSTLKIQPAKLEDSAVYLCASSLWDTQYFGPGTRLTVL.

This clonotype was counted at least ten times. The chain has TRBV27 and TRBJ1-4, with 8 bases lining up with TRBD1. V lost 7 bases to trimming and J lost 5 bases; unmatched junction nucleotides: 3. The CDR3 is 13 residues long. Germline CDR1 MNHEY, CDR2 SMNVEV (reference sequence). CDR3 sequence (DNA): TGTGCCAGCATGCGGACAGGGAATGAAAAACTGTTTTTT. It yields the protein CASMRTGNEKLFF.

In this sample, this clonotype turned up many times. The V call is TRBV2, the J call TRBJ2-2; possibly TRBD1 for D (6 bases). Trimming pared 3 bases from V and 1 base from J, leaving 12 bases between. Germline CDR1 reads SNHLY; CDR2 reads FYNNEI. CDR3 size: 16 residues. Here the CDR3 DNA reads TGTGCCAGCAGTGAGTTGGGGACACAGAACACCGGGGAGCTGTTTTTT. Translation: CASSELGTQNTGELFF.